The sequence of this T cell receptor beta chain was determined in a study of human T cells and chemical hapten exposure (dated by TCRdb to the early 2020s). For the wider study: For sensitization, 2% DPC in acetone was applied to a roughly 2 cm by roughly 2 cm area of upper inner arm skin. Nearly 30 alopecia patients gave blood for TCR sequencing at one to four time points (pre-sensitization, 2, 6 and 24 weeks). Patch testing was done on the upper back using Finn chambers containing 0.01% DPC, and results were scored after 6 days according to International Contact Dermatitis Research Group standards. Alopecia areata with under or over 50% scalp involvement, alopecia totalis and alopecia universalis were represented in the patient cohort, which was mostly female. Blood samples were taken from patients before sensitization (week 0) and then at 2, 6 and about 24 weeks after DPC sensitization. Libraries were pooled for sequencing, and per-sample TCR yields varied mainly because of small differences in library volumes within the pool. Patients additionally received weekly therapeutic DPC doses to the scalp throughout the roughly 25-week study period. In alopecia patients, the study followed how the peripheral blood TCR repertoire changed in vivo over primary and secondary sensitization to diphenylcyclopropenone (DPC), a hapten.

Interpreted using the paper, the time point label stands for: pre-sensitization, week 0. This specimen's treatment or condition label, interpreted: therapeutic diphenylcyclopropenone sensitization with weekly scalp DPC. At every patch-test visit, the blood draw took place before the patch test was put on. Eligible patients were aged 18 to 70, diagnosed with alopecia, deemed suitable for DPC therapy, and excluded if pregnant. Unfractionated whole blood was collected in Tempus Blood RNA tubes, and total RNA was extracted from that blood. This clonotype was recorded a few times. Its antigen is not yet known. No much larger clone is present one base from it, and per-base qualities are unavailable. Summary of the overall study and its limitations: After repeated subsampling, the strength of the expansion versus patch-test correlation and the threshold at which it became significant changed. DPC sensitization did not change the number of TCRs with a frequency above 1 in 1000, and there was no evidence of changes in global repertoire structure. Alopecia, a presumed autoimmune disease, was present in all patients, so the immune response of the patients might differ from that of healthy individuals. The number of PT1 expanded TCRs positively correlated with patch test score, significant at thresholds 8, 16 and 32 but not 4. Compared with pre-sensitization or healthy control sets, expanded TCRs formed significantly more large CDR3 similarity clusters, which is consistent with antigen-driven responses.

Trimming takes 7 bases from V and 6 bases from J, and the germline ends sit 18 bases apart. Based on the germline V gene, the CDR1 and CDR2 sequences are MDHEN and SYDVKM. There are 14 amino acids in the CDR3, from cysteine to phenylalanine inclusive. Of all the DNA, just the CDR3 is kept, 42 bases in frame from base 1. Library prep was done by RACE. The listed sequencing device is NextSeq 500. Library preparation attached unique molecular identifiers to individual cDNA molecules for quantitative, reproducible TCR counting. From each blood RNA sample, both TCR alpha and TCR beta chains were sequenced. The paper's data handling went like this. The median number of TCRs per sample was roughly 98,000, ranging from 23,224 to 690,600. The Decombinator software suite was used to annotate the V, J and CDR3 of the TCR reads. For PS versus PT1 abundance plots, all samples were subsampled to the same number of TCRs (28,000). TCRs were defined as expanded if absent before sensitization and observed at least eight times at the 2-week time point. The public reads were quality trimmed at Q25 with fastp and then assembled into clones with MiXCR by TCRdb, keeping productive beta chains. Rows matching on CDR3 protein sequence are summarized as one entry with the most common DNA and genes. These V and J calls are TCRdb output, not the study's own analysis. The sample yields fewer than 200,000 distinct CDR3 sequences; more than 25% were counted once. Jointly, the top ten make up under 3% of the sample.

This clonotype was sampled from a woman in her 30s with alopecia areata. Some clones in this sample may be carry-over from other donors' samples. The chain is encoded by TRBV28 joined to TRBJ1-1, with TRBD1 perhaps the D gene, on 5 matching bases. This material consisted of whole blood, taken in connection with sensitization to the hapten diphenylcyclopropenone (DPC). The CDR3 protein is CASNQGRVISEAFF. DNA sequence: TGTGCCAGCAACCAGGGACGGGTGATATCTGAAGCTTTCTTT.